These 32 T cell receptor beta chains originate from one sample sequenced in a study of blood T cell repertoires in COVID-19. Data came from immunoSEQ multiplex PCR; TCRdb stores just in-frame clones and leaves some out. Of approximately 440,000 clones listed, less than 95% are singletons. Sequencing was performed on PBMCs or T cells enriched from blood (not recorded which). All receptors come from a man aged 18 to 30 who had recovered from COVID-19.

This clone was seen a single time. The V gene is TRBV7-6, the J gene TRBJ1-3; D might be TRBD1 (5 bases). The ends were cut back, 1 base at V and 10 bases at J, with 20 bases in the middle. Germline V CDR1 and CDR2: SGHVS, FNYEAQ. This CDR3 comprises 16 residues. CDR3 bases: TGTGCCAGCAGCTTAGGGGCCAGGGATAAGTGGGAAACCATATATTTT. This translates into CASSLGARDKWETIYF.

The J gene is TRBJ2-2, the V gene TRBV5-4; 14 bases map to TRBD2. V shed 4 bases, J shed 8 bases, and the junction held 7 bases outside the gene matches. The CDR3 covers 16 residues. In germline, CDR1 is SGHNT, CDR2 YYREEE (reference sequence). CDR3 DNA sequence: TGTGCCAGCAGCATGGGACTAGCGGGAGAGGGTGGGGAGCTGTTTTTT. It yields the protein CASSMGLAGEGGELFF.

The rearrangement joins TRBV9 to TRBJ1-1; D gene uncertain. The CDR3 runs 15 residues. Trimming shortened V by 4 bases and J by 0 bases, and 13 bases separated the two germline ends. Germline loops: CDR1 SGDLS, CDR2 YYNGEE. The CDR3 protein is CASSPSGKVNTEAFF. As DNA, the CDR3 is TGTGCCAGCAGCCCTAGTGGTAAAGTGAACACTGAAGCTTTCTTT. Based on the CDR3 plus reference TRBV9 and TRBJ1-1, the full variable domain is DSGVTQTPKHLITATGQRVTLRCSPRSGDLSVYWYQQSLDQGLQFLIQYYNGEERAKGNILERFSAQQFPDLHSELNLSSLELGDSALYFCASSPSGKVNTEAFFGQGTRLTVV.

The CDR3 loop is CASSPRLAGGLGSYEQYF. The DNA for the CDR3 is TGTGCCAGCAGCCCACGACTAGCGGGAGGGCTCGGGTCCTACGAGCAGTACTTC. The V call is TRBV9, the J call TRBJ2-7; 14 nucleotides align to TRBD2. Per the germline V gene, CDR1 is SGDLS and CDR2 is YYNGEE. Losses at the gene ends were 4 bases for V and 1 base for J; bases not matched to a gene: 10. There are 18 residues in the CDR3.

V gene TRBV29-1 combines with J gene TRBJ2-1; 12 bases align to TRBD2. This CDR3 has 12 amino acids. Germline V CDR1 and CDR2: SQVTM, ANQGSEA. V lost 6 bases, J lost 10 bases, and 4 bases stayed unmatched. The CDR3 spells CSVTSGSSEQFF. In nucleotides, the CDR3 is TGCAGCGTGACTAGCGGGAGTAGCGAGCAGTTCTTC.

The chain joins TRBV7-2 to TRBJ1-5, with a tentative D call TRBD1 (5 bases). Per germline, CDR1 SGHTA and CDR2 FQGNSA. This CDR3 contains 13 residues. The V and J ends lost 6 bases and 4 bases respectively, with 10 bases between them. The CDR3, as DNA: TGTGCCAGCAGTAGACAGAGAAATCAGCCCCAGCATTTT. Its translation: CASSRQRNQPQHF.

The chain joins TRBV2 to TRBJ2-7; D is ambiguous. Germline loops: CDR1 SNHLY, CDR2 FYNNEI. Trimming shortened V by 6 bases and J by 4 bases, and 13 bases separated the two germline ends. The CDR3 sequence is 13 residues long. Here the CDR3 DNA reads TGTGCCAGCAGAAACCAGGCCCTGTACGAGCAGTACTTC. It codes for CASRNQALYEQYF. Combining the CDR3 with reference TRBV2 and TRBJ2-7 gives the whole variable domain EPEVTQTPSHQVTQMGQEVILRCVPISNHLYFYWYRQILGQKVEFLVSFYNNEISEKSEIFDDQFSVERPDGSNFTLKIRSTKLEDSAMYFCASRNQALYEQYFGPGTRLTVT.

The chain recombines TRBV11-2 with TRBJ2-5, with 8 positions matching TRBD2. The CDR3 runs 16 residues. The junction had 7 bases not matched to a gene; V was cut back by 1 base and J by 3 bases. The germline V gene has CDR1 SGHAT and CDR2 FQNNGV. CDR3 coding DNA: TGTGCCAGCAGCTTAGCGGGCAGAGCGGGGGAAGAGACCCAGTACTTC. It translates to CASSLAGRAGEETQYF.

Here the CDR3 reads CASSQPPGLAGGSTDTQYF. The CDR3 bases are TGCGCCAGCAGCCAACCACCGGGACTAGCGGGAGGTAGCACAGATACGCAGTATTTT. The chain couples TRBV4-1 to TRBJ2-3; TRBD2 matches at 15 bases. V lost 2 bases, J lost 0 bases, and 6 bases stayed unmatched. The CDR3 is 19 residues long. Germline-derived CDR1 and CDR2 are MGHRA and YSYEKL.

This chain joins TRBV7-2 and TRBJ1-5; 12 bases align to TRBD1. Germline V gives CDR1 SGHTA, CDR2 FQGNSA. The CDR3 is 16 residues long. V gave up 8 bases and J gave up 11 bases; unmatched junction bases: 16. CDR3 nucleotides: TGTGCCAGCGCTGATGGGTTGGGACAGGGGGCGAGTACCCAGCATTTT. Encoded protein: CASADGLGQGASTQHF.

The chain employs TRBV9 and TRBJ1-2; D possibly corresponds to TRBD1 (5 bases). This CDR3 is built from 13 residues. CDR1 and CDR2 (germline): SGDLS, YYNGEE. V lost 3 bases and J 2 bases, leaving 8 bases between the germline ends. The CDR3 DNA reads TGTGCCAGCAGCGGCCAGGGAAACTATGGCTACACCTTC. Amino acids: CASSGQGNYGYTF.

This chain connects TRBV10-2 to TRBJ1-4; D unclear. Germline lookup yields CDR1 WSHSY and CDR2 SAAADI. CDR3 length: 14 amino acids. The V end was cut by 4 bases, the J end by 5 bases, with 11 bases between. The DNA for the CDR3 is TGCGCCAGCAGTGGCGGGCTCTCGAATGAAAAACTGTTTTTT. Amino acids: CASSGGLSNEKLFF.

This chain uses TRBV3-1 (or the pseudogene TRBV3-2) with TRBJ2-5; 9 nucleotides line up with TRBD2. Germline CDR1 reads LGHDT; CDR2 reads YNNKEL (reference sequence). With V trimmed by 4 bases and J by 5 bases, 8 bases remained unmatched. CDR3 length equals 15 residues. The CDR3 DNA is TGTGCCAGCAGCCCCCGCGGGAGGGCCCGGGAGACCCAGTACTTC. Translation: CASSPRGRARETQYF.

The chain carries TRBV9 and TRBJ2-1, with 12 bases aligning to TRBD2. Losses at the gene ends were 3 bases for V and 8 bases for J; bases not matched to a gene: 6. The CDR3 has 15 amino acids. Germline CDR1 SGDLS, CDR2 YYNGEE. The CDR3 region is CASSARLAGVYEQFF. The CDR3 coding sequence is TGTGCCAGCAGCGCGAGACTAGCGGGAGTCTATGAGCAGTTCTTC.

In this sample, this clone turned up once. This chain uses TRBV7-3 with TRBJ1-3, with a weak D call TRBD1 (6 bases). Germline V lookup: CDR1 SGHTA, CDR2 FQGTGA. V shed 5 bases and J shed 1 base, with 6 bases lying between them. The CDR3 loop spans 13 amino acids. The CDR3 DNA reads as TGTGCCAGCAGCCAGGGGTCTGGAAACACCATATATTTT. Its protein product is CASSQGSGNTIYF.

The chain couples TRBV7-2 to TRBJ2-1; D call uncertain. The CDR3 length is 14 residues. V was cut by 3 bases and J by 7 bases, with 13 bases left in between. In germline, CDR1 is SGHTA, CDR2 FQGNSA. CDR3 in amino acids: CASSFSPADNEQFF. Written as DNA, the CDR3 is TGTGCCAGCAGCTTTTCTCCGGCGGATAATGAGCAGTTCTTC.

V usage is TRBV27 and J usage is TRBJ2-6; possibly TRBD2 for D (7 bases). Germline values: CDR1 MNHEY, CDR2 SMNVEV (reference sequence). This CDR3 region has 13 residues. Trimming shortened V by 2 bases and J by 12 bases, and 11 bases separated the two germline ends. The CDR3 DNA reads TGTGCCAGCAGTTTAAGGGGGGGCAGCGTCCTGACTTTC. Amino acid sequence: CASSLRGGSVLTF.

The chain uses TRBV5-1 and TRBJ1-1; TRBD1 is a possible D gene (5 bases). CDR1 is SGHRS, CDR2 YFSETQ, per germline. The CDR3 runs 15 residues. V was pared by 4 bases and J by 2 bases, with 15 bases between. CDR3 in amino acids: CASSPRQGVNTEAFF. In DNA, the CDR3 is TGCGCCAGCAGCCCCAGACAAGGGGTCAACACTGAAGCTTTCTTT.

The rearrangement uses TRBV6-5 and TRBJ1-5, with D maybe TRBD1 (5 bases). There are 14 residues in the CDR3. V lost 6 bases, J lost 7 bases, and 16 bases lay in between. The germline V gene has CDR1 MNHEY and CDR2 SVGAGI. The CDR3 loop reads CASSPGRGSQPQHF. Here the CDR3 DNA reads TGTGCCAGCAGCCCGGGACGGGGGAGCCAGCCCCAGCATTTT.

This chain joins TRBV15 and TRBJ2-3; 11 bases fit TRBD1. CDR1 LNHNV and CDR2 YYDKDF come from the germline V gene (reference sequence). The CDR3 totals 18 residues. V dropped 1 base and J dropped 2; count of bases not matched to a gene: 8. CDR3 nucleotide sequence: TGTGCCACCAGCAGAGCCACCGGGACAGGGGGACACACAGATACGCAGTATTTT. Protein product: CATSRATGTGGHTDTQYF.

J is TRBJ2-7 and V is TRBV10-3; the match to TRBD1 covers 8 bases. V gave up 3 bases and J gave up 7 bases; unmatched junction bases: 14. This CDR3 region has 16 residues. Per the germline V gene, CDR1 is ENHRY and CDR2 is SYGVKD. The CDR3 DNA sequence: TGTGCCATCAGTGACCCCGCGGCAGGGGGCGCGGCAGAGCAGTACTTC. The encoded protein is CAISDPAAGGAAEQYF.

A single count supports this clone. The J gene is TRBJ1-2, the V gene TRBV6-5; 10 bases line up with TRBD1. Unmatched junction bases numbered 10, after V lost 7 bases and J lost 5 bases. The CDR3 length is 15 residues. Per germline, CDR1 MNHEY and CDR2 SVGAGI. The CDR3 reads CASTGTGVSQYGYTF. The CDR3, as DNA: TGTGCCAGCACCGGGACAGGGGTGAGTCAATATGGCTACACCTTC.

The V and J genes are TRBV28 and TRBJ2-5; D gene ambiguous. V dropped 3 bases and J dropped 7 bases, with 9 bases sitting between them. The CDR3 length is 12 residues. Germline CDR1 is MDHEN and CDR2 is SYDVKM. In DNA, the CDR3 is TGTGCCAGCAGTTTCCCCCCAGGGACCCAGTACTTC. Protein product: CASSFPPGTQYF.

The chain has TRBV9 and TRBJ2-5, with 10 bases fitting TRBD2. Germline CDR1 SGDLS, CDR2 YYNGEE. This CDR3 region has 15 residues. J gave up 5 bases and V 4 bases, and 8 bases lay outside the gene matches. CDR3 sequence: CASSISSGSSETQYF. DNA for the CDR3: TGTGCCAGCAGCATCTCTAGCGGGAGTTCGGAGACCCAGTACTTC.

The chain employs TRBV28 and TRBJ1-6; no firm D call. V lost 7 bases and J lost 2, with 12 bases in between. Germline V gene sequence: CDR1 MDHEN, CDR2 SYDVKM. This CDR3 region has 15 residues. The CDR3 region has the DNA TGTGCCAGCACCCCGACCGGGGCCTATAATTCACCCCTCCACTTT. This sequence encodes CASTPTGAYNSPLHF.

The chain couples TRBV27 to TRBJ2-3, with D possibly matching TRBD2 (5 bases). V gave up 8 bases and J gave up 2 bases, with 23 bases separating them. Germline values: CDR1 MNHEY, CDR2 SMNVEV (reference sequence). The CDR3 has 17 amino acids. This CDR3 reads CASGRSGERFFTDTQYF. The CDR3 DNA follows: TGTGCCAGCGGGCGATCCGGGGAGAGGTTCTTCACAGATACGCAGTATTTT.

The rearrangement joins TRBV30 to TRBJ2-7; tentatively, D is TRBD2 (6 bases). From germline, CDR1 is GTSNPN and CDR2 SVGIG (reference sequence). The CDR3 runs to 15 residues. Trimming took off 3 bases at V and 5 bases at J, with 20 bases between the two ends. The CDR3 is CAWSGRDFRGHEQYF. CDR3 nucleotides: TGTGCCTGGAGCGGGCGGGACTTCAGAGGACACGAGCAGTACTTC.

The chain has TRBV11-1 and TRBJ1-1; TRBD1 matches at 8 bases. V lost 2 bases, J lost 3 bases, and 2 bases stayed unmatched. Germline CDR1 SGHAT, CDR2 FQDESV (reference sequence). CDR3 length: 14 amino acids. The CDR3 spells CASSLQGADTEAFF. CDR3 DNA: TGTGCCAGCAGCTTACAGGGGGCTGACACTGAAGCTTTCTTT. Together with reference TRBV11-1 and TRBJ1-1, the CDR3 gives the full variable domain: EAEVAQSPRYKITEKSQAVAFWCDPISGHATLYWYRQILGQGPELLVQFQDESVVDDSQLPKDRFSAERLKGVDSTLKIQPAELGDSAMYLCASSLQGADTEAFFGQGTRLTVV.

V usage is TRBV7-9 and J usage is TRBJ1-3; D may be TRBD1 (6 bases). Trimming removed 0 bases from V and 4 bases from J, with 22 bases in between. This CDR3 is 19 amino acids long. Germline values: CDR1 SEHNR, CDR2 FQNEAQ (reference sequence). CDR3 loop: CASSLAIDSRGARGNTIYF. CDR3 coding DNA: TGTGCCAGCAGCTTAGCGATCGATTCTCGGGGGGCGCGGGGAAACACCATATATTTT.

The CDR3 here is CASSKDSNSQAQYF. For the CDR3, the DNA is TGTGCCAGCAGCAAGGACAGCAACAGCCAGGCGCAGTATTTT. V and J are TRBV6-5 and TRBJ2-3; the D gene is possibly TRBD1 (6 bases). Trimming stripped 6 bases from V and 10 bases from J, with 20 bases between. Germline V gene lookup returns CDR1 MNHEY and CDR2 SVGAGI. The CDR3 is 14 residues long.

The genes are TRBV10-3 and TRBJ1-1, with D perhaps TRBD1 (5 bases). Per the germline V gene, CDR1 is ENHRY and CDR2 is SYGVKD. The CDR3 totals 14 residues. Trimming shortened V by 1 base and J by 4 bases, and 10 bases separated the two germline ends. This chain's CDR3 is CAISEFQGSTEAFF. DNA of the CDR3: TGTGCCATCAGTGAGTTTCAGGGAAGCACTGAAGCTTTCTTT.

This clone has only a few counts. The V gene is TRBV7-2, the J gene TRBJ1-6, with a weak D call TRBD1 (5 bases). V was pared by 4 bases and J by 5 bases, with 18 bases between. Germline CDR1 and CDR2: SGHTA and FQGNSA. This CDR3 comprises 17 residues. In DNA form, the CDR3 reads TGTGCCAGCAGCTCAAACCTTGGGGCAGCGAATAATTCACCCCTCCACTTT. Protein sequence: CASSSNLGAANNSPLHF.